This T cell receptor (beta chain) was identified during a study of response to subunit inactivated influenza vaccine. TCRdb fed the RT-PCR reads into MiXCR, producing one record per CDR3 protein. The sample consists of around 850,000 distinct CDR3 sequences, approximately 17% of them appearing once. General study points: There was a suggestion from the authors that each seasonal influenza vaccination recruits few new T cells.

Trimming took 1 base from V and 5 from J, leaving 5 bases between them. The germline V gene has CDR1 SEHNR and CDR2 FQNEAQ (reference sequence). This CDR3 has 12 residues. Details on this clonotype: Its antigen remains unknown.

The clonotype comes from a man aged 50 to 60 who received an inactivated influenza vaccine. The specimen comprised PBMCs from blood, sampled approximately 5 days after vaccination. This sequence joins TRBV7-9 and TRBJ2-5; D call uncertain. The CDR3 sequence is CASSLDSETQYF. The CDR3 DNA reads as TGTGCCAGCAGCTTAGATTCCGAGACCCAGTACTTC.